Shown below are 14 T cell receptor beta chains from a single sample sequenced in a study of cytomegalovirus exposure and HLA in healthy donors. PCR amplification relied on 60 Vbeta primers (plus 13 Jbeta primers). The data were produced by immunoSEQ multiplex PCR, yet TCRdb's version contains in-frame clones alone and is incomplete. The sample yields more than 150,000 clones, over 65% seen once. Material for sequencing was PBMCs. These receptors were collected from a man younger than 35 in good health and CMV-seronegative.

J is TRBJ2-5 and V is TRBV4-1; 9 bases agree with TRBD1. Germline assignment: CDR1 MGHRA and CDR2 YSYEKL. The CDR3 extends over 15 amino acids. V lost 1 base and J lost 2; bases outside the gene matches: 2. This CDR3 is CASSQVGQGQETQYF. For the CDR3, the DNA is TGCGCCAGCAGCCAAGTAGGACAGGGGCAAGAGACCCAGTACTTC.

This chain links TRBV29-1 with TRBJ2-1, with 8 positions matching TRBD1. The CDR3 covers 16 residues. Germline CDR1 SQVTM, CDR2 ANQGSEA. V trimming: 3 bases; J trimming: 1 base; junction bases outside the gene matches: 8. In DNA form, the CDR3 reads TGCAGCGTTGATCTAGACAGGGGATGGTCCTACAATGAGCAGTTCTTC. Amino acids: CSVDLDRGWSYNEQFF.

The chain combines TRBV6-6 with TRBJ2-7, with 7 bases aligning to TRBD2. Looked up from germline, CDR1 is MNHNY and CDR2 is SVGAGI (reference sequence). The CDR3 spans 16 residues. V gave up 1 base and J gave up 0 bases; unmatched junction bases: 6. The CDR3 spells CASSYLASGDSYEQYF. The CDR3 DNA reads TGTGCCAGCAGTTACTTGGCCAGCGGGGACTCCTACGAGCAGTACTTC.

V usage is TRBV20-1 and J usage is TRBJ2-4; possibly TRBD2 for D (6 bases). Trimming removed 6 bases from V and 6 bases from J, with 9 bases in between. The CDR3 sequence is 11 residues long. Germline V gene sequence: CDR1 DFQATT, CDR2 SNEGSKA (reference sequence). CDR3 protein: CSAAGPNIQYF. The CDR3 DNA is TGCAGTGCCGCGGGACCAAACATTCAGTACTTC.

The rearrangement links TRBV10-3 to TRBJ1-2; D unresolved. V was shortened by 4 bases and J by 2 bases, with 11 bases between the two germline ends. The CDR3 spans 14 residues. Germline V lookup: CDR1 ENHRY, CDR2 SYGVKD. The CDR3 DNA is TGTGCCATCAGTGTTGGAGTCACGAACTATGGCTACACCTTC. Translation gives CAISVGVTNYGYTF.

This clone was seen only a few times. The chain uses TRBV19 and TRBJ1-5; D remains unclear. The V end was cut by 7 bases, the J end by 1 base, with 8 bases between. The CDR3 is made up of 13 amino acids. Germline V gene data show CDR1 as LNHDA and CDR2 as SQIVND (reference sequence). The CDR3 sequence is CASKGRSNQPQHF. For the CDR3, the DNA is TGTGCCAGTAAAGGGAGAAGCAATCAGCCCCAGCATTTT.

This chain uses TRBV11-2 with TRBJ2-3; 10 nucleotides line up with TRBD2. The junction had 3 bases not matched to a gene; V was cut back by 4 bases and J by 2 bases. The CDR3 has 15 amino acids. Germline lookup yields CDR1 SGHAT and CDR2 FQNNGV. The CDR3 bases are TGTGCCAGCAGCTATAGCGGGGGGACCACAGATACGCAGTATTTT. It yields the protein CASSYSGGTTDTQYF.

This chain links TRBV27 with TRBJ2-1; possibly TRBD2 for D (5 bases). V lost 2 bases and J 9 bases, leaving 14 bases between the germline ends. The CDR3 sequence is 14 residues long. Germline CDR1 and CDR2: MNHEY and SMNVEV (reference sequence). Here the CDR3 reads CASSLSRRGGEQFF. CDR3 DNA sequence: TGTGCCAGCAGTTTAAGTCGGAGAGGAGGTGAGCAGTTCTTC.

The chain has TRBV11-2 and TRBJ2-1; 9 bases align to TRBD1. Germline lookup yields CDR1 SGHAT and CDR2 FQNNGV. The junction had 3 bases not matched to a gene; V was cut back by 3 bases and J by 3 bases. The CDR3 is 15 amino acids. CDR3 region: CASSFGDRVYNEQFF. CDR3 in DNA: TGTGCCAGCAGCTTCGGGGACAGGGTCTACAATGAGCAGTTCTTC.

The chain is built from TRBV15 and TRBJ2-2; possible D gene TRBD1, 7 bases. Trimming stripped 3 bases from V and 3 bases from J, with 23 bases between. This CDR3 is 19 amino acids long. From germline, CDR1 is LNHNV and CDR2 YYDKDF (reference sequence). For the CDR3, the DNA is TGTGCCACCAGCAGTTACAGGGGCCAAAACCCGGGGGACACCGGGGAGCTGTTTTTT. Amino acids: CATSSYRGQNPGDTGELFF.

V and J are TRBV5-6 and TRBJ2-1, with a tentative D call TRBD2 (6 bases). This CDR3 spans 16 amino acids. V was clipped by 0 bases and J by 0 bases, with 10 bases between them. Germline V lookup: CDR1 SGHDT, CDR2 YYEEEE. The DNA of the CDR3 is TGTGCCAGCAGCTTGGTTGGGGGAGGCTCCTACAATGAGCAGTTCTTC. Translating it yields CASSLVGGGSYNEQFF.

The V and J genes are TRBV7-3 and TRBJ1-6; D unresolved. The germline CDR1 and CDR2 sequences are SGHTA and FQGTGA. V lost 5 bases and J 6 bases, leaving 14 bases between the germline ends. The CDR3 extends over 15 amino acids. CDR3 in DNA: TGTGCCAGCAGCCCCCAGGCAGGTGTTAATTCACCCCTCCACTTT. Protein: CASSPQAGVNSPLHF.

The chain is built from TRBV7-2 and TRBJ2-1, with 11 bases fitting TRBD2. This CDR3 comprises 16 residues. V shed 1 base and J 8 bases; nucleotides not matched to a gene: 7. The germline gives CDR1 SGHTA, CDR2 FQGNSA. The CDR3 DNA reads as TGTGCCAGCAGCTTAGGAACTAGCGGGAGTTATGATGAGCAGTTCTTC. Translation: CASSLGTSGSYDEQFF.

The sample holds a few counts of this clone. The chain carries TRBV27 and TRBJ1-4, with 8 bases lining up with TRBD1. Germline CDR1 and CDR2: MNHEY and SMNVEV (reference sequence). This CDR3 contains 16 residues. Trimming took 5 bases from V and 8 from J; bases not matched to a gene: 13. Here the CDR3 reads CASSLGQGGAFEKLFF. The CDR3 nucleotides are TGTGCCAGCAGTCTAGGACAGGGAGGCGCGTTCGAAAAACTGTTTTTT.